The 29 T cell receptor beta chains given below trace back to one sample, sequenced in a study of cytomegalovirus exposure and HLA in healthy donors. The PCR had 60 Vbeta and 13 Jbeta primers. Clones were read by immunoSEQ multiplex PCR, and TCRdb kept only the in-frame ones, dropping some. This sample has just under 250,000 clones; about 81% occur once, and the top ten carry over 5%. Sequenced: PBMCs. The receptors here all came from a woman aged 40 to 49 in good health and CMV-seropositive.

The rearrangement links TRBV29-1 to TRBJ1-1, with TRBD1 as a possible D gene (5 bases). Germline V gives CDR1 SQVTM, CDR2 ANQGSEA. This CDR3 has 11 amino acids. The CDR3 DNA reads TGCACCGGAGGGGAAGACACTGAAGCTTTCTTT. This gives the protein CTGGEDTEAFF. Filled out from reference TRBV29-1 and TRBJ1-1, the complete variable domain reads SAVISQKPSRDICQRGTSLTIQCQVDSQVTMMFWYRQQPGQSLTLIATANQGSEATYESGFVIDKFPISRPNLTFSTLTVSNMSPEDSSIYLCTGGEDTEAFFGQGTRLTVV.

The rearrangement joins TRBV4-2 to TRBJ2-1, with a tentative D call TRBD2 (5 bases). Germline V gives CDR1 LGHNA, CDR2 YNFKEQ. The CDR3 consists of 13 residues. With 6 bases removed from V and 6 bases from J, the gap between germline ends came to 12 bases. CDR3 protein: CASSLSGTNEQFF. Here the CDR3 DNA reads TGTGCCAGCAGTCTGAGCGGTACCAATGAGCAGTTCTTC.

The chain is built from TRBV5-1 and TRBJ1-1; 9 bases map to TRBD1. This CDR3 has 15 amino acids. In germline, CDR1 is SGHRS, CDR2 YFSETQ. V dropped 0 bases and J dropped 2; count of bases not matched to a gene: 2. The CDR3 spells CASSLGDRVNTEAFF. The CDR3 coding sequence is TGCGCCAGCAGCTTGGGGGACAGGGTTAACACTGAAGCTTTCTTT. The full variable domain, completed using reference TRBV5-1 and TRBJ1-1, is KAGVTQTPRYLIKTRGQQVTLSCSPISGHRSVSWYQQTPGQGLQFLFEYFSETQRNKGNFPGRFSGRQFSNSRSEMNVSTLELGDSALYLCASSLGDRVNTEAFFGQGTRLTVV.

The chain employs TRBV12-5 and TRBJ2-5; a possible D gene is TRBD1 (5 bases). In germline, CDR1 is LGHNT, CDR2 FRNRAP. V lost 2 bases, J lost 5 bases, and 6 bases lay in between. This CDR3 is built from 12 residues. CDR3 sequence: CASGLKGETQYF. CDR3 sequence (DNA): TGTGCTAGTGGTTTGAAGGGGGAGACCCAGTACTTC.

The V gene is TRBV6-5, the J gene TRBJ2-1; 10 positions agree with TRBD1. Germline assignment: CDR1 MNHEY and CDR2 SVGAGI. J was trimmed by 7 bases and V by 5 bases; bases with no gene match: 8. This CDR3 contains 15 residues. The CDR3 DNA is TGTGCCAGCAGTAGTCCGGGACAGGGGACGAATGAGCAGTTCTTC. This sequence encodes CASSSPGQGTNEQFF.

Here the CDR3 DNA reads TGTGCCAGCAGCTTAGTATCTGGACTAGCTTACCGGAGCACAGATACGCAGTATTTT. It yields the protein CASSLVSGLAYRSTDTQYF. The V call is TRBV11-1, the J call TRBJ2-3, with 8 bases that match TRBD2. Germline assignment: CDR1 SGHAT and CDR2 FQDESV (reference sequence). CDR3 size: 19 residues. Trimming took 1 base from V and 0 from J; bases not matched to a gene: 12.

This chain connects TRBV5-4 to TRBJ2-5; TRBD2 might be the D (6 bases). Deletions cut 6 bases from V and 4 bases from J, with 25 bases between. This CDR3 spans 17 amino acids. Germline V gives CDR1 SGHNT, CDR2 YYREEE (reference sequence). Here the CDR3 reads CASTPLSFAGRRETQYF. The CDR3, as DNA: TGTGCCAGCACCCCTCTCAGCTTCGCGGGGAGGAGAGAGACCCAGTACTTC. The full variable domain, its missing parts supplied by reference TRBV5-4 and TRBJ2-5, is ETGVTQSPTHLIKTRGQQVTLRCSSQSGHNTVSWYQQALGQGPQFIFQYYREEENGRGNFPPRFSGLQFPNYSSELNVNALELDDSALYLCASTPLSFAGRRETQYFGPGTRLLVL.

The chain carries TRBV7-2 and TRBJ2-1; 8 nucleotides match TRBD2. CDR1 is SGHTA and CDR2 is FQGNSA in the germline V gene. The CDR3 consists of 19 residues. With V trimmed by 5 bases and J by 8 bases, 23 bases remained unmatched. The CDR3 bases are TGTGCCAGCAGCCAGCCCGGTGGGACTAGGATCGATAGGGTATATGAGCAGTTCTTC. Amino acids: CASSQPGGTRIDRVYEQFF.

The rearrangement links TRBV29-1 to TRBJ2-7; 8 bases fit TRBD1. The V gene's germline CDR1 is SQVTM and CDR2 ANQGSEA. This CDR3 is 13 amino acids long. J lost 3 bases, V lost 7 bases, and 8 bases had no gene match. The CDR3 here is CSASTGGSYEQYF. The CDR3 coding sequence is TGCAGCGCTTCTACAGGGGGGAGCTACGAGCAGTACTTC.

A single count supports this clone. The gene calls are TRBV9 and TRBJ2-2; 8 bases map to TRBD1. Trimming took 0 bases from V and 8 from J; bases not matched to a gene: 12. The germline CDR1 and CDR2 sequences are SGDLS and YYNGEE. The CDR3 is 17 residues long. CDR3 amino acids: CASSVVSPATGVGELFF. For the CDR3, the DNA is TGTGCCAGCAGCGTAGTATCCCCCGCGACAGGGGTTGGGGAGCTGTTTTTT.

The rearrangement links TRBV5-1 to TRBJ1-1; D ambiguous. The CDR3 covers 14 residues. CDR1 and CDR2 from the germline V gene are SGHRS and YFSETQ. V was trimmed by 2 bases and J by 5 bases, leaving 13 bases between them. The CDR3 nucleotides are TGCGCCAGCAGCTTAAAGGGCACGGGGACTGAAGCTTTCTTT. It codes for CASSLKGTGTEAFF.

The chain is built from TRBV27 and TRBJ1-1, with D perhaps TRBD1 (6 bases). The germline V gene encodes CDR1 MNHEY and CDR2 SMNVEV (reference sequence). CDR3 length: 15 residues. The V end was cut by 5 bases, the J end by 5 bases, with 18 bases between. This CDR3 reads CASSIRQDRGTEAFF. The CDR3 DNA reads as TGTGCCAGCAGTATTCGACAGGACCGTGGGACTGAAGCTTTCTTT.

The chain has TRBV7-6 and TRBJ1-1; TRBD1 agrees at 8 bases. Looked up from germline, CDR1 is SGHVS and CDR2 is FNYEAQ. The CDR3 extends over 13 amino acids. V trimming: 5 bases; J trimming: 4 bases; junction bases outside the gene matches: 3. CDR3 in DNA: TGTGCCAGCAGCCCGGACAGGGCCACTGAAGCTTTCTTT. Translated, it gives CASSPDRATEAFF.

The chain joins TRBV9 to TRBJ2-5; D is perhaps TRBD2 (5 bases). CDR3 size: 15 residues. Germline V lookup: CDR1 SGDLS, CDR2 YYNGEE. Trimming removed 0 bases from V and 4 bases from J, with 13 bases in between. The CDR3 loop reads CASSVGGPPGETQYF. The CDR3 DNA reads TGTGCCAGCAGCGTAGGAGGGCCACCCGGAGAGACCCAGTACTTC. The full variable domain, with the rest looked up from reference TRBV9 and TRBJ2-5, is DSGVTQTPKHLITATGQRVTLRCSPRSGDLSVYWYQQSLDQGLQFLIQYYNGEERAKGNILERFSAQQFPDLHSELNLSSLELGDSALYFCASSVGGPPGETQYFGPGTRLLVL.

The V gene is TRBV21-1, the J gene TRBJ1-2; the table gives TRBD1 as D, unverified against the DNA. TRBV21-1 is termed a pseudogene. The CDR3 is 14 residues long. CDR3 protein: CASSTAGTRYGYTF. The CDR3 nucleotides are TGTGCCAGCAGCACTGCCGGAACCAGGTATGGCTACACCTTC.

The chain recombines TRBV11-2 with TRBJ2-7, with a weak D call TRBD1 (5 bases). This CDR3 has 17 residues. Germline CDR1 is SGHAT and CDR2 is FQNNGV. V was shortened by 3 bases and J by 0 bases, with 18 bases between the two germline ends. The DNA for the CDR3 is TGTGCCAGCAGCTTCGCCACGACAGACTTAAGCTCCTACGAGCAGTACTTC. It yields the protein CASSFATTDLSSYEQYF. Full variable domain (outside the CDR3, taken from reference TRBV11-2 and TRBJ2-7): EAGVAQSPRYKIIEKRQSVAFWCNPISGHATLYWYQQILGQGPKLLIQFQNNGVVDDSQLPKDRFSAERLKGVDSTLKIQPAKLEDSAVYLCASSFATTDLSSYEQYFGPGTRLTVT.

V gene TRBV19 combines with J gene TRBJ1-5, with TRBD1 identical over 9 bases. Germline V gene data show CDR1 as LNHDA and CDR2 as SQIVND (reference sequence). CDR3 length: 16 amino acids. Losses at the gene ends were 6 bases for V and 1 base for J; bases not matched to a gene: 7. The CDR3 nucleotides are TGTGCCAGTAGAAGGACAGGGGAGAACAGCAATCAGCCCCAGCATTTT. Translation: CASRRTGENSNQPQHF.

As DNA, the CDR3 is TGTGCCAGCAGCTTTTACGAAGGGGAGCCCCAGCATTTT. This encodes CASSFYEGEPQHF. This chain joins TRBV11-2 and TRBJ1-5; TRBD1 is a possible D gene (5 bases). This CDR3 has 13 residues. Germline lookup yields CDR1 SGHAT and CDR2 FQNNGV. The V end lost 3 bases, the J end lost 8 bases, and 11 bases lay between the germline ends.

This rearrangement joins TRBV27 to TRBJ2-7, with 9 bases aligning to TRBD1. Trimming removed 2 bases from V and 0 bases from J; junction bases left unmatched: 2. This CDR3 has 15 amino acids. The germline gives CDR1 MNHEY, CDR2 SMNVEV (reference sequence). The CDR3 here is CASSLGTGSSYEQYF. CDR3 bases: TGTGCCAGCAGTTTAGGGACAGGGAGCTCCTACGAGCAGTACTTC.

The rearrangement joins TRBV1 to TRBJ1-6; the table's D call, TRBD1, was not checked against the DNA. TRBV1 is a documented pseudogene. The CDR3 has 20 residues. The CDR3 here is CTSSRVISDRQTNRNSPLHF. The CDR3 DNA reads as TGCACCAGCAGCCGGGTAATAAGTGACAGGCAGACCAACAGGAATTCACCCCTCCACTTT.

The chain combines TRBV7-8 with TRBJ2-1, with a weak D call TRBD2 (5 bases). Per germline, CDR1 SGHVS and CDR2 FQNEAQ. The CDR3 extends over 16 amino acids. Trimming pared 6 bases from V and 6 bases from J, leaving 21 bases between. CDR3: CASRNRALARSNEQFF. The CDR3 nucleotides read TGTGCCAGCAGAAACAGAGCGCTAGCCCGGAGCAATGAGCAGTTCTTC.

The gene calls are TRBV10-3 and TRBJ1-5; D remains unclear. Germline assignment: CDR1 ENHRY and CDR2 SYGVKD. The V gene lost 9 bases and the J gene lost 0 bases, with 15 bases spanning the gap. CDR3 length equals 15 residues. CDR3 loop: CAINSNRYSNQPQHF. The CDR3 DNA is TGTGCCATTAACTCGAACCGCTATAGCAATCAGCCCCAGCATTTT.

The chain couples TRBV21-1 to TRBJ2-2; the table's D call, TRBD2, was not checked against the DNA. TRBV21-1 is recorded as a pseudogene. CDR3 length: 16 amino acids. CDR3 DNA sequence: TGTGCCAGCAGCTCGAGAGGCGGGGACCTCACCGGGGAGCTGTTTTTT. Residues: CASSSRGGDLTGELFF.

The rearrangement joins TRBV6-1 to TRBJ1-4, with 7 positions matching TRBD1. V was clipped by 3 bases and J by 3 bases; unmatched bases: 4. Germline-derived CDR1 and CDR2 are MNHNS and SASEGT. This CDR3 has 15 amino acids. The CDR3 protein is CASSDSTGSNEKLFF. The CDR3 DNA follows: TGTGCCAGCAGTGATTCGACAGGGTCTAATGAAAAACTGTTTTTT.

This chain connects TRBV7-2 to TRBJ2-3; D is unresolved. The CDR3 length is 14 residues. In germline, CDR1 is SGHTA, CDR2 FQGNSA. The germline V and J ends were trimmed by 2 bases and 7 bases, with 13 bases remaining between them. CDR3 DNA sequence: TGTGCCAGCAGCTTAATCCCGGTGTCGAATACGCAGTATTTT. It translates to CASSLIPVSNTQYF.

The chain has TRBV7-2 and TRBJ2-2, with 8 bases identical to TRBD1. The CDR3 covers 15 residues. Germline V gene data show CDR1 as SGHTA and CDR2 as FQGNSA. V shed 3 bases and J 1 base; nucleotides not matched to a gene: 1. In nucleotides, the CDR3 is TGTGCCAGCAGCTTTGGACAGGGGAACACCGGGGAGCTGTTTTTT. Its translation is CASSFGQGNTGELFF.

V gene TRBV7-2 combines with J gene TRBJ2-3; 7 nucleotides line up with TRBD2. CDR1 and CDR2 from the germline V gene are SGHTA and FQGNSA. This CDR3 has 16 residues. V lost 5 bases, J lost 4 bases, and 12 bases stayed unmatched. CDR3 loop: CASSAVGRAPPDTQYF. CDR3 sequence (DNA): TGTGCCAGCAGCGCCGTTGGGAGGGCCCCCCCAGATACGCAGTATTTT.

This chain joins TRBV6-5 and TRBJ2-2; D remains ambiguous. CDR3 length: 14 amino acids. Germline V CDR1 and CDR2: MNHEY, SVGAGI. V was cut by 2 bases and J by 4 bases, with 8 bases left in between. The CDR3: CASSYEQFTGELFF. DNA of the CDR3: TGTGCCAGCAGTTACGAACAGTTCACCGGGGAGCTGTTTTTT.

A few counts support this clone. DNA of the CDR3: TGTGCCAGCAGTTTGGACAGATCGAACACTGAAGCTTTCTTT. As protein: CASSLDRSNTEAFF. The chain recombines TRBV25-1 with TRBJ1-1, with D perhaps matching TRBD1 (6 bases). The V gene's germline CDR1 is MGHDK and CDR2 SYGVNS. The CDR3 is 14 amino acids. Trimming took off 5 bases at V and 1 base at J, with 11 bases between the two ends.